Listed below are T cell receptor beta chains from one sample, sequenced in a study of CD8 T cells in Susac syndrome. TCRdb recomputed calls from the immunoSEQ multiplex PCR reads with MiXCR, one row per CDR3 protein. In the table there are fewer than 150,000 distinct CDR3 sequences, 85% to 95% of which are singletons. The specimen was CD4+ T cells from PBMCs. Receptors were obtained from a human donor with multiple sclerosis. Each CDR3 is given with its conserved first and last residue. The D gene is left open where the match is weak. A clone size is listed for some rows: how often the clone was seen (once, few, many), or a class if it is expanded.

size	D	V	J	CDR3	DNA
-	-	TRBV29-1	TRBJ1-2	CSVDSYGYTF	TGCAGCGTTGATTCATATGGCTACACCTTC
-	-	TRBV12-5	TRBJ2-7	CASGLAPFTGVSYEQYF	TGTGCTAGTGGTTTGGCCCCTTTTACGGGGGTCTCCTACGAGCAGTACTTC
-	-	TRBV3-1	TRBJ1-2	CASSRDLGGVGYTF	TGTGCCAGCAGCCGAGACCTTGGGGGAGTTGGCTACACCTTC
-	TRBD1	TRBV3-1	TRBJ2-2	CASSFGQGFIGELFF	TGTGCCAGCAGCTTCGGACAGGGTTTCATCGGGGAGCTGTTTTTT
-	TRBD1	TRBV5-1	TRBJ2-7	CASGIWGQTYEQYF	TGCGCCAGTGGAATCTGGGGACAGACCTACGAGCAGTACTTC
-	-	TRBV20-1	TRBJ2-2	CSARVVGADDTGELFF	TGCAGTGCTAGAGTTGTGGGGGCGGATGACACCGGGGAGCTGTTTTTT
-	-	TRBV29-1	TRBJ1-3	CSVEVVGENTIYF	TGCAGCGTTGAGGTGGTGGGCGAAAACACCATATATTTT
-	TRBD2	TRBV9	TRBJ2-5	CASSDPGLAERVVRETQYF	TGTGCCAGCAGCGACCCTGGACTAGCGGAGAGGGTGGTACGAGAGACCCAGTACTTC
-	-	TRBV6-1	TRBJ1-3	CASSGRDWGLRGNTIYF	TGTGCCAGCAGTGGTCGGGACTGGGGGCTTCGTGGAAACACCATATATTTT
-	-	TRBV11-2	TRBJ1-1	CASSLDVSTEAFF	TGTGCCAGCAGCTTAGATGTGAGCACTGAAGCTTTCTTT
-	-	TRBV7-2	TRBJ1-6	CASSPGRTNSPLHF	TGTGCCAGCAGCCCCGGACGGACAAATTCACCCCTCCACTTT
few	TRBD1	TRBV7-9	TRBJ1-2	CASSLVRQGGGYTF	TGTGCCAGCAGCCTAGTCCGACAGGGCGGCGGCTACACCTTC
-	TRBD1	TRBV11-3	TRBJ2-3	CASSPRTGETDTQYF	TGTGCCAGCAGCCCTCGGACAGGGGAAACAGATACGCAGTATTTT
-	-	TRBV6-2/TRBV6-3	TRBJ2-5	CASLLGLRSQETQYF	TGTGCCAGCCTATTGGGCTTACGGTCCCAAGAGACCCAGTACTTC
-	TRBD2	TRBV6-5	TRBJ2-1	CASSYSPGGGRSYNEQFF	TGTGCCAGCAGTTACTCTCCCGGCGGGGGGAGATCCTACAATGAGCAGTTCTTC
-	-	TRBV12-3/TRBV12-4	TRBJ2-2	CASRRDFTGELFF	TGTGCCAGCAGGCGGGATTTCACCGGGGAGCTGTTTTTT
-	-	TRBV5-1	TRBJ1-1	CASSLVRAGYTEAFF	TGCGCCAGCAGCTTGGTCCGGGCTGGGTACACTGAAGCTTTCTTT
-	-	TRBV20-1	TRBJ1-1	CSARDGWNTEAFF	TGCAGTGCTAGGGACGGCTGGAACACTGAAGCTTTCTTT
-	-	TRBV11-2	TRBJ2-1	CASSPNPTSYNEQFF	TGTGCCAGCAGCCCGAACCCCACATCCTACAATGAGCAGTTCTTC
-	-	TRBV29-1	TRBJ2-2	CSVTGGGAKDGELFF	TGCAGCGTGACCGGTGGGGGCGCGAAGGACGGGGAGCTGTTTTTT
-	TRBD2	TRBV14	TRBJ2-1	CASSQDMGTSGGLPEFF	TGTGCCAGCAGCCAAGATATGGGGACTAGCGGGGGCCTGCCGGAGTTCTTC
-	TRBD1	TRBV10-3	TRBJ2-1	CAIKLGQGNEQFF	TGTGCCATCAAATTGGGACAGGGGAATGAGCAGTTCTTC
-	-	TRBV7-2	TRBJ1-2	CASSPRQYGYTF	TGTGCCAGCAGCCCACGACAGTACGGCTACACCTTC
-	TRBD2	TRBV5-4	TRBJ2-7	CASRLAGGPGEQYF	TGTGCCAGCAGGCTAGCGGGGGGGCCTGGCGAGCAGTACTTC
once	TRBD2	TRBV12-3/TRBV12-4	TRBJ2-5	CASSAGTSTTLGETQYF	TGTGCCAGCAGTGCCGGGACTAGCACCACCCTGGGGGAGACCCAGTACTTC
-	-	TRBV7-9	TRBJ1-2	CASSSGSVQNYGYTF	TGTGCCAGCAGCTCCGGGTCTGTCCAGAACTATGGCTACACCTTC
-	-	TRBV5-1	TRBJ1-1	CASSLVGDATEAFF	TGCGCCAGCAGCTTGGTAGGTGATGCAACTGAAGCTTTCTTT
-	TRBD1	TRBV7-3	TRBJ1-2	CASSLMADRGGYGYTF	TGTGCCAGCAGCTTAATGGCGGACAGGGGGGGGTATGGCTACACCTTC
-	-	TRBV20-1	TRBJ2-3	CSATGGRDTQYF	TGCAGTGCAACTGGGGGGAGAGATACGCAGTATTTT
-	-	TRBV3-1	TRBJ1-1	CASSQGTLAFF	TGTGCCAGCAGCCAAGGGACATTAGCTTTCTTT
-	-	TRBV7-8	TRBJ1-4	CASSTRRPATNEKLFF	TGTGCCAGCAGCACCCGAAGACCTGCAACTAATGAAAAACTGTTTTTT
once	TRBD1	TRBV28	TRBJ1-4	CASSGTGGNEKLFF	TGTGCCAGCAGTGGGACAGGAGGAAATGAAAAACTGTTTTTT